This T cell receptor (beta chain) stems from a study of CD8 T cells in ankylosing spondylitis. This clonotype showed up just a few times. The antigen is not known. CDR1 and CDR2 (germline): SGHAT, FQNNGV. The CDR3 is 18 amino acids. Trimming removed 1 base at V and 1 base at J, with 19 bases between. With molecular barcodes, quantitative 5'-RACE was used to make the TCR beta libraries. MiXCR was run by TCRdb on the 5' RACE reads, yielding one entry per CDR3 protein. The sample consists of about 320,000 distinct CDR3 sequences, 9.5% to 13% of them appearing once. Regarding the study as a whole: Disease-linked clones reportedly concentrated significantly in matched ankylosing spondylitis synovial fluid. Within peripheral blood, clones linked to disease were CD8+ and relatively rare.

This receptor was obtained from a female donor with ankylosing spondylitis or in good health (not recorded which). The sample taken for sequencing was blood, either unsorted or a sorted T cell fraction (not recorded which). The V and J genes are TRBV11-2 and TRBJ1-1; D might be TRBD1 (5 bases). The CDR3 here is CASSLGKPGLRGNTEAFF. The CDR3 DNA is TGTGCCAGCAGCTTAGGGAAACCGGGACTTCGAGGGAACACTGAAGCTTTCTTT.